Below are 5 T cell receptor beta chains sequenced from a single sample in a study of cytomegalovirus exposure and HLA in healthy donors. PCR amplification relied on 60 Vbeta primers (plus 13 Jbeta primers). Clones were read by immunoSEQ multiplex PCR, and TCRdb kept only the in-frame ones, dropping some. The sample records more than 90,000 clones, roughly four fifths being singletons. Material for sequencing was PBMCs. All receptors derive from a young man in good health and CMV-seronegative.

V is TRBV7-2 and J is TRBJ2-5, with D maybe TRBD2 (6 bases). From germline, CDR1 is SGHTA and CDR2 FQGNSA. This CDR3 contains 17 residues. The V gene lost 1 base and the J gene lost 4 bases, with 19 bases spanning the gap. CDR3 sequence reads: CASSLVILRGIGETQYF. In DNA form, the CDR3 reads TGTGCCAGCAGCTTAGTTATATTACGGGGGATCGGAGAGACCCAGTACTTC.

J is TRBJ2-3 and V is TRBV18; D is perhaps TRBD1 (5 bases). There are 15 residues in the CDR3. Per germline, CDR1 KGHSH and CDR2 LQKENI. The V gene lost 0 bases and the J gene lost 4 bases, with 11 bases spanning the gap. The CDR3 nucleotides read TGTGCCAGCTCACCACCGGGTCCAGGGCCAGATACGCAGTATTTT. Its protein is CASSPPGPGPDTQYF.

The chain joins TRBV7-9 to TRBJ1-2, with D hard to call. CDR1 and CDR2 (germline): SEHNR, FQNEAQ (reference sequence). The CDR3 length is 14 residues. V lost 3 bases and J 1 base, leaving 9 bases between the germline ends. The CDR3 reads CASSFPGYNYGYTF. The DNA for the CDR3 is TGTGCCAGCAGCTTTCCAGGTTATAACTATGGCTACACCTTC.

The chain carries TRBV9 and TRBJ2-3; D not resolved. The CDR3 has 12 amino acids. Trimming took 2 bases from V and 5 from J, leaving 6 bases between them. The germline CDR1 and CDR2 sequences are SGDLS and YYNGEE. The CDR3 region is CASSVNGDTQYF. The CDR3 bases are TGTGCCAGCAGCGTGAACGGAGATACGCAGTATTTT.

This chain joins TRBV27 and TRBJ1-2; D might be TRBD1 (5 bases). CDR3 length equals 13 residues. Germline V gene data show CDR1 as MNHEY and CDR2 as SMNVEV (reference sequence). V lost 4 bases and J lost 8, with 14 bases in between. The DNA for the CDR3 is TGTGCCAGCAGTTCCCACCGGGACTGGGGCTACACCTTC. It translates to CASSSHRDWGYTF.